The text below deals with one T cell receptor beta chain. What it binds is not known. The source of the sample is a study of shared clonotypes between healthy human individuals. Data came from immunoSEQ multiplex PCR; TCRdb stores just in-frame clones and leaves some out. The data contain over 1.4 million clones, roughly 96% of them singletons. The study, taken as a whole, reports: A few donors held about 4.5% of naive CD4 clonotypes in common.

V gave up 6 bases and J gave up 5 bases, with 7 bases separating them. This CDR3 spans 12 amino acids. CDR1 SNHLY and CDR2 FYNNEI come from the germline V gene. Donors were Caucasian adults residing in Nashville, Tennessee, USA. This TCR was sampled from a man younger than 40 in good health. Sequencing input: naive CD4+ T cells sorted from blood. Subset: CD45RA+ positively selected. This sequence joins TRBV2 and TRBJ1-4; D unclear. The CDR3 loop is CASREYNEKLFF. The CDR3 DNA is TGTGCCAGCAGGGAATACAATGAAAAACTGTTTTTT.